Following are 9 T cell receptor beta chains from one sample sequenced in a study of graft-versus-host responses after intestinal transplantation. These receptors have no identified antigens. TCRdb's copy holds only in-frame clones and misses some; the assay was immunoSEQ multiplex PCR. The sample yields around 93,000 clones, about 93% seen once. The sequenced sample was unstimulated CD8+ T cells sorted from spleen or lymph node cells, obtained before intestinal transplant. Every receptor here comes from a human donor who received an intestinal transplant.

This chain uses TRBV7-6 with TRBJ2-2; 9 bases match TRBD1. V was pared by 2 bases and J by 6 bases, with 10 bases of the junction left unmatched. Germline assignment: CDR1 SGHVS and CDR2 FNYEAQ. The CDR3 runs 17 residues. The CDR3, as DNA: TGTGCCAGCAGCTTATACCAGGACAGGGGAGGGTCCGGGGAGCTGTTTTTT. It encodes CASSLYQDRGGSGELFF.

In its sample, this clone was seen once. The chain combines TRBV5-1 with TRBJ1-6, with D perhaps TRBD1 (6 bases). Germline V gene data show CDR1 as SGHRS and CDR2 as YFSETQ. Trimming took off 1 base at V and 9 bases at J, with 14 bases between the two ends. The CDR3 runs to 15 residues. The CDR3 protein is CASSLCGGFSSPLHF. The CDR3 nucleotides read TGCGCCAGCAGCTTGTGCGGGGGCTTTAGTTCACCCCTCCACTTT.

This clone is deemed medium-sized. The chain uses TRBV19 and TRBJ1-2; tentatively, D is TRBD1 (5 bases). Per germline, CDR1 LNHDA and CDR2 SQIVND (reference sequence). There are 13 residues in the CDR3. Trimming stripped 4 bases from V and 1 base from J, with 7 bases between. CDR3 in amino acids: CASSRGNNYGYTF. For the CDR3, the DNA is TGTGCCAGTAGTAGGGGGAATAACTATGGCTACACCTTC. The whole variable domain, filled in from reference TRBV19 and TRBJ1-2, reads DGGITQSPKYLFRKEGQNVTLSCEQNLNHDAMYWYRQDPGQGLRLIYYSQIVNDFQKGDIAEGYSVSREKKESFPLTVTSAQKNPTAFYLCASSRGNNYGYTFGSGTRLTVV.

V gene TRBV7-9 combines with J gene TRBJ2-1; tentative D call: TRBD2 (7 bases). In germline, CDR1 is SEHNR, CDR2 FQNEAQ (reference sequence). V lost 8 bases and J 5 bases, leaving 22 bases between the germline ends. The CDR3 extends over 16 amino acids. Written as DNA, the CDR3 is TGTGCCAGCGCGGGGGCGGGAATAGGGGGAGACAATGAGCAGTTCTTC. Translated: CASAGAGIGGDNEQFF.

CDR3 region: CASSGEDRGNYGYTF. As DNA, the CDR3 is TGTGCCAGCAGCGGAGAGGACAGGGGGAACTATGGCTACACCTTC. The V and J genes are TRBV9 and TRBJ1-2, with 10 bases lining up with TRBD1. CDR3 length: 15 residues. The V gene's germline CDR1 is SGDLS and CDR2 YYNGEE. Trimming at V came to 3 bases and at J to 2 bases, leaving 4 bases not matched to a gene.

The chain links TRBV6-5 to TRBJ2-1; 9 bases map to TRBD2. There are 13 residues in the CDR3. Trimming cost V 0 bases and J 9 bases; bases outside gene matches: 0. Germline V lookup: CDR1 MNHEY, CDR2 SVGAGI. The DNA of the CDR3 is TGTGCCAGCAGTTACTCGGGACTAGCTGAGCAGTTCTTC. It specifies CASSYSGLAEQFF.

CDR3 DNA: TGTGCCAGCAGTCAGGTAAACACCGGGGAGCTGTTTTTT. This gives the protein CASSQVNTGELFF. J is TRBJ2-2 and V is TRBV27, with D uncertain. Germline assignment: CDR1 MNHEY and CDR2 SMNVEV (reference sequence). Trimming took 5 bases from V and 2 from J, leaving 6 bases between them. The CDR3 extends over 13 amino acids.

The CDR3 loop is CASIGPRTYNEQFF. DNA of the CDR3: TGTGCTAGTATCGGGCCTCGCACCTACAATGAGCAGTTCTTC. The chain couples TRBV12-5 to TRBJ2-1, with no clear D. V was pared by 8 bases and J by 2 bases, with 13 bases between. CDR1 and CDR2 (germline): LGHNT, FRNRAP. The CDR3 sequence is 14 residues long.

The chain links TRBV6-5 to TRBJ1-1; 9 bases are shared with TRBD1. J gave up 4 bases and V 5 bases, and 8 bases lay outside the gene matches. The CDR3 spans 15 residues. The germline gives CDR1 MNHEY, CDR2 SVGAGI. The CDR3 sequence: CASSPRQGVGTEAFF. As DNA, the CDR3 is TGTGCCAGCAGTCCCCGACAGGGGGTGGGCACTGAAGCTTTCTTT.